This entry lists 8 T cell receptor beta chains sequenced from one sample in a study of human T cells and chemical hapten exposure. TCRdb re-called the RACE reads through MiXCR, storing one row per CDR3 protein. The table includes more than 250,000 distinct CDR3 sequences, approximately 8.6% detected once. Time point: pre-sensitization, week 0. The treatment is: therapeutic diphenylcyclopropenone sensitization with weekly scalp DPC. The starting material was whole blood, obtained in connection with sensitization to the hapten diphenylcyclopropenone (DPC). The source of these receptors is a woman between 40 and 50 years old with alopecia areata. Some clones in this sample may be carry-over from other donors' samples.

The table lists this clonotype with a few counts. This chain links TRBV4-3 with TRBJ2-7, with D maybe TRBD1 (5 bases). The germline V gene encodes CDR1 LGHNA and CDR2 YSLEER. The CDR3 totals 15 residues. V lost 1 base and J 3 bases, leaving 13 bases between the germline ends. CDR3 residues: CASSQGPDSIYEQYF. The CDR3 DNA sequence: TGCGCCAGCAGCCAAGGCCCCGACAGCATCTACGAGCAGTACTTC.

The gene calls are TRBV12-3 or TRBV12-4 and TRBJ2-1; possible D gene TRBD2, 7 bases. V was clipped by 3 bases and J by 6 bases, with 15 bases between them. The CDR3 contains 15 residues. The CDR3 nucleotides read TGTGCCAGCAGTTTGGAGAGGGGGGGGAGCAATGAGCAGTTCTTC. Amino acids: CASSLERGGSNEQFF.

In its sample, this clonotype was seen many times. The chain is built from TRBV12-3 or TRBV12-4 and TRBJ2-7; 11 bases are a match to TRBD2. The V segment lost 2 bases and the J segment 4 bases; nucleotides outside the gene matches: 4. CDR3 length equals 15 residues. The CDR3 region has the DNA TGTGCCAGCAGTTTAACGGCTAGCGGGAGGTACGAGCAGTACTTC. Its translation is CASSLTASGRYEQYF.

In this sample, this clonotype is medium-sized (0.01 to 0.1%). V and J are TRBV6-2 or TRBV6-3 and TRBJ1-1; TRBD1 might be the D (5 bases). The CDR3 contains 13 residues. The V and J ends lost 2 bases and 6 bases respectively, with 10 bases between them. Germline V gene sequence: CDR1 MNHEY, CDR2 SVGEGT. The CDR3 DNA reads as TGTGCCAGCAGTTACCCCTGGGGCGCTGAAGCTTTCTTT. Residues: CASSYPWGAEAFF.

The V gene is TRBV6-2 or TRBV6-3, the J gene TRBJ1-2, with TRBD1 matching over 9 bases. The CDR3 loop spans 15 amino acids. Germline values: CDR1 MNHEY, CDR2 SVGEGT. With 4 bases clipped from V and 4 bases from J, the junction kept 7 bases outside the gene matches. CDR3 in amino acids: CASSLWTGEAYGYTF. The CDR3, as DNA: TGTGCCAGCAGTTTATGGACAGGGGAGGCCTATGGCTACACCTTC.

A few counts support this clonotype. The chain links TRBV7-9 to TRBJ2-1; TRBD2 matches 10 bases. This CDR3 spans 15 amino acids. Looked up from germline, CDR1 is SEHNR and CDR2 is FQNEAQ (reference sequence). V was pared by 0 bases and J by 5 bases, with 1 base of the junction left unmatched. The CDR3, as DNA: TGTGCCAGCAGCTTAGCAGGGACTAGCGACAATGAGCAGTTCTTC. Its protein product is CASSLAGTSDNEQFF.

The chain links TRBV19 to TRBJ2-3; the D is unclear. The CDR3 spans 13 residues. The ends were cut back, 1 base at V and 2 bases at J, with 4 bases in the middle. CDR1 and CDR2 (germline): LNHDA, SQIVND (reference sequence). The CDR3 reads CASSIVDTDTQYF. In DNA form, the CDR3 reads TGTGCCAGTAGTATAGTGGACACAGATACGCAGTATTTT.

This chain links TRBV4-3 with TRBJ2-1; TRBD2 aligns across 10 bases. CDR3 size: 17 residues. Germline-derived CDR1 and CDR2 are LGHNA and YSLEER. V lost 1 base to trimming and J lost 2 bases; unmatched junction nucleotides: 5. CDR3 protein: CASSQVPSGGPYNEQFF. The CDR3 DNA reads TGCGCCAGCAGCCAAGTCCCTAGCGGGGGACCCTACAATGAGCAGTTCTTC.